The 14 T cell receptor beta chains reported below all come from one sample, sequenced in a study of control samples from healthy donors and cancer patients. Clones were sequenced by immunoSEQ multiplex PCR, and TCRdb holds only the in-frame ones, with some missing. The repertoire includes roughly 120,000 clones, 91% of them detected once, and less than 9% sits in the top ten. Sequenced sample: blood. The receptors come from a woman under 30 in good health.

The chain joins TRBV30 to TRBJ1-4; D might be TRBD1 (5 bases). The V gene lost 2 bases and the J gene lost 8 bases, with 21 bases spanning the gap. The V gene's germline CDR1 is GTSNPN and CDR2 SVGIG (reference sequence). This CDR3 has 16 residues. This CDR3 is CAWSPPYAHRGEKLFF. In nucleotides, the CDR3 is TGTGCCTGGAGTCCCCCCTACGCCCACCGGGGGGAAAAACTGTTTTTT.

The chain combines TRBV10-1 with TRBJ1-4; possible D gene TRBD1, 5 bases. Germline-derived CDR1 and CDR2 are WNHNN and SYGVQD (reference sequence). The CDR3 spans 15 residues. V lost 2 bases, J lost 0 bases, and 7 bases lay in between. CDR3 in amino acids: CASSEGTATNEKLFF. The CDR3, as DNA: TGCGCCAGCAGTGAGGGGACCGCAACTAATGAAAAACTGTTTTTT.

The chain employs TRBV18 and TRBJ2-7; 8 bases match TRBD2. The CDR3 runs to 17 residues. Trimming removed 1 base from V and 4 bases from J; junction bases left unmatched: 12. Per germline, CDR1 KGHSH and CDR2 LQKENI. The CDR3 region has the DNA TGTGCCAGCTCACCACGCTTCGGGGGGGCCGAGGTGTACGAGCAGTACTTC. Its translation is CASSPRFGGAEVYEQYF.

In this sample, this clone turned up a few times. V and J are TRBV30 and TRBJ2-7; the D call may be TRBD1 or TRBD2 (6 bases each). V shed 3 bases and J shed 9 bases, with 15 bases lying between them. The CDR3 contains 12 residues. CDR1 is GTSNPN and CDR2 is SVGIG in the germline V gene (reference sequence). In DNA form, the CDR3 reads TGTGCCTGGAGGGGGGGCAGGCTCGGGCAGTACTTC. It encodes CAWRGGRLGQYF.

The CDR3 sequence: CASSLAGTGGERETQYF. As DNA, the CDR3 is TGTGCCAGCAGCTTGGCCGGGACAGGGGGCGAGAGAGAGACCCAGTACTTC. The chain links TRBV5-6 to TRBJ2-5; 12 nucleotides align to TRBD1. After removal of 0 bases from V and 4 bases from J, the junction contained 7 bases not matched to a gene. CDR1 and CDR2 from the germline V gene are SGHDT and YYEEEE. CDR3 size: 17 residues.

V gene TRBV7-2 combines with J gene TRBJ2-3, with 8 bases fitting TRBD2. This CDR3 region has 18 residues. The germline V gene has CDR1 SGHTA and CDR2 FQGNSA. J lost 4 bases, V lost 5 bases, and 17 bases had no gene match. The chain's CDR3 is CASSQEALAGGRADTQYF. CDR3 nucleotide sequence: TGTGCCAGCAGCCAAGAGGCGCTAGCGGGCGGGCGGGCAGATACGCAGTATTTT.

V gene TRBV24-1 combines with J gene TRBJ2-3; perhaps D is TRBD1 or TRBD2 (5 bases each). V was shortened by 4 bases and J by 4 bases, with 20 bases between the two germline ends. CDR1 KGHDR and CDR2 SFDVKD come from the germline V gene. CDR3 size: 17 residues. This chain's CDR3 is CATSDLGGSSEADTQYF. CDR3 sequence (DNA): TGTGCCACCAGTGACCTTGGGGGATCTTCAGAAGCAGATACGCAGTATTTT.

The rearrangement uses TRBV18 and TRBJ2-3; D ambiguous. The V gene's germline CDR1 is KGHSH and CDR2 LQKENI. The CDR3 is 14 residues long. Trimming removed 3 bases at V and 0 bases at J, with 7 bases between. CDR3: CASSPFPSTDTQYF. The CDR3 DNA is TGTGCCAGCTCACCCTTCCCTAGCACAGATACGCAGTATTTT.

This chain connects TRBV18 to TRBJ1-4; the match to TRBD1 covers 7 bases. V lost 6 bases, J lost 8 bases, and 12 bases stayed unmatched. The CDR3 runs to 15 residues. Germline CDR1 KGHSH, CDR2 LQKENI. CDR3 loop: CASSPDDRVGEKLFF. Here the CDR3 DNA reads TGTGCCAGCTCCCCCGACGACAGGGTCGGGGAAAAACTGTTTTTT.

This chain links TRBV18 with TRBJ1-1; D possibly corresponds to TRBD1 (5 bases). Germline V gene sequence: CDR1 KGHSH, CDR2 LQKENI. Trimming removed 3 bases at V and 4 bases at J, with 15 bases between. The CDR3 covers 15 residues. CDR3 sequence: CASSPRGLQVTEAFF. CDR3 nucleotides: TGTGCCAGCTCACCTAGGGGACTCCAAGTCACTGAAGCTTTCTTT.

The chain uses TRBV6-5 and TRBJ1-2; perhaps TRBD1 as D (6 bases). This CDR3 has 15 amino acids. Trimming removed 6 bases at V and 2 bases at J, with 16 bases between. Germline V gene data show CDR1 as MNHEY and CDR2 as SVGAGI. The CDR3 DNA reads as TGTGCCAGCAGAAGAACAGGGACGGCGAACTATGGCTACACCTTC. Translated: CASRRTGTANYGYTF.

The rearrangement joins TRBV7-8 to TRBJ2-7, with D possibly being TRBD2 (6 bases). The ends were cut back, 7 bases at V and 7 bases at J, with 23 bases in the middle. This CDR3 is 15 amino acids long. The germline gives CDR1 SGHVS, CDR2 FQNEAQ. CDR3 region: CASTQAAGLSVEQYF. CDR3 nucleotide sequence: TGTGCCAGCACCCAAGCCGCGGGGTTGAGTGTTGAGCAGTACTTC. The full variable domain, its missing parts supplied by reference TRBV7-8 and TRBJ2-7, is GAGVSQSPRYKVAKRGQDVALRCDPISGHVSLFWYQQALGQGPEFLTYFQNEAQLDKSGLPSDRFFAERPEGSVSTLKIQRTQQEDSAVYLCASTQAAGLSVEQYFGPGTRLTVT.

The J gene is TRBJ1-6, the V gene TRBV27; 7 bases agree with TRBD1. The CDR3 has 15 residues. V shed 5 bases and J 5 bases; nucleotides not matched to a gene: 6. Germline CDR1 MNHEY, CDR2 SMNVEV (reference sequence). The CDR3 region has the DNA TGTGCCAGCAGTCGTTTTACAGGGGATAATTCACCCCTCCACTTT. This encodes CASSRFTGDNSPLHF.

Only a few counts were recorded for this clone. This chain connects TRBV4-2 to TRBJ1-6; 8 nucleotides line up with TRBD1. The CDR3 length is 14 residues. Trimming removed 5 bases from V and 7 bases from J; junction bases left unmatched: 4. The germline CDR1 and CDR2 sequences are LGHNA and YNFKEQ. CDR3 DNA: TGTGCCAGCAGCGGAGGGACAGGCAATTCACCCCTCCACTTT. Amino acids: CASSGGTGNSPLHF.